The 23 T cell receptor beta chains below were found in one sample sequenced in a study of T cells after yellow fever vaccination (dated by TCRdb to between 2017 and 2020). The library was made by 5' RACE. TCRdb names Illumina HiSeq 2500 as the instrument used. The public reads were quality trimmed at Q25 with fastp and then assembled into clones with MiXCR by TCRdb, keeping productive beta chains. Identical CDR3 protein sequences are pooled into one entry, listed with their most common genes and DNA. The table for this sample lists 60,000 to 85,000 distinct CDR3 sequences; approximately 7% of them were counted only once. Around 32% of the sample lies in the top ten. The label giving this sample's treatment or condition can be read as: live attenuated yellow fever vaccine strain. Sequencing used CD8+ T cells sorted from PBMCs, obtained less than 6 days after the first yellow fever vaccination. The receptors derive from a man younger than 35 who received the YFV17D yellow fever vaccine.

This clonotype appeared many times. The V and J genes are TRBV11-2 and TRBJ2-4, with 8 bases lining up with TRBD1. V shed 4 bases and J 8 bases; nucleotides not matched to a gene: 7. Per the germline V gene, CDR1 is SGHAT and CDR2 is FQNNGV. The CDR3 totals 14 residues. The CDR3 loop is CASSSGQGRDIQYF. The CDR3 DNA is TGTGCCAGCAGCTCTGGACAGGGTCGGGACATTCAGTACTTC.

This clonotype was found a few times. The V gene is TRBV2, the J gene TRBJ2-2; a possible D gene is TRBD2 (6 bases). Trimming pared 3 bases from V and 5 bases from J, leaving 7 bases between. Germline V gives CDR1 SNHLY, CDR2 FYNNEI. The CDR3 spans 13 residues. As DNA, the CDR3 is TGTGCCAGCAGTGACGGGGGTACCGGGGAGCTGTTTTTT. It yields the protein CASSDGGTGELFF.

This clonotype was seen at least ten times. The chain links TRBV5-1 to TRBJ2-5; D is possibly TRBD1 (5 bases). Looked up from germline, CDR1 is SGHRS and CDR2 is YFSETQ. V was clipped by 4 bases and J by 2 bases, with 12 bases between them. This CDR3 spans 14 amino acids. DNA of the CDR3: TGCGCCAGCAGCCAAGGACAATCTCAAGAGACCCAGTACTTC. As protein: CASSQGQSQETQYF. Filled out from reference TRBV5-1 and TRBJ2-5, the complete variable domain reads KAGVTQTPRYLIKTRGQQVTLSCSPISGHRSVSWYQQTPGQGLQFLFEYFSETQRNKGNFPGRFSGRQFSNSRSEMNVSTLELGDSALYLCASSQGQSQETQYFGPGTRLLVL.

The chain combines TRBV9 with TRBJ1-2; D possibly corresponds to TRBD1 (5 bases). Germline CDR1 reads SGDLS; CDR2 reads YYNGEE. The CDR3 runs to 14 residues. V was shortened by 3 bases and J by 0 bases, with 9 bases between the two germline ends. The CDR3 is CASSADSPNYGYTF. The CDR3 bases are TGTGCCAGCAGCGCCGACAGCCCTAACTATGGCTACACCTTC.

This clonotype has at least ten counts. The J gene is TRBJ2-1, the V gene TRBV4-3, with 7 nucleotides matching TRBD2. This CDR3 is 15 amino acids long. Germline V CDR1 and CDR2: LGHNA, YSLEER. The V gene end was trimmed by 2 bases and the J gene end by 2 bases; junction bases not matched to a gene: 3. CDR3 loop: CASSQLAVPYNEQFF. CDR3 coding DNA: TGCGCCAGCAGCCAACTAGCGGTCCCCTACAATGAGCAGTTCTTC.

CDR3 protein: CASSLLGGNEQFF. DNA of the CDR3: TGTGCCAGCAGCCTCCTAGGGGGCAATGAGCAGTTCTTC. The chain carries TRBV7-3 and TRBJ2-1, with a tentative D call TRBD1 (6 bases). The CDR3 runs 13 residues. Germline V gives CDR1 SGHTA, CDR2 FQGTGA. V was shortened by 5 bases and J by 6 bases, with 11 bases between the two germline ends.

This clonotype was seen repeatedly, ten times or more. The chain has TRBV19 and TRBJ2-1; weak D call: TRBD1 (5 bases). In germline, CDR1 is LNHDA, CDR2 SQIVND (reference sequence). This CDR3 has 13 residues. V lost 2 bases to trimming and J lost 4 bases, with 6 bases between them. The CDR3 nucleotides read TGTGCCAGTAGTATAACAGGTTACAATGAGCAGTTCTTC. This codes for CASSITGYNEQFF.

V gene TRBV4-1 combines with J gene TRBJ1-6, with 7 bases lining up with TRBD1. This CDR3 is 14 amino acids long. Trimming took 2 bases from V and 5 from J; bases not matched to a gene: 0. Germline CDR1 reads MGHRA; CDR2 reads YSYEKL. The CDR3 here is CASSQRGHNSPLHF. CDR3 nucleotide sequence: TGCGCCAGCAGCCAAAGGGGGCATAATTCACCCCTCCACTTT.

This clonotype showed up just a few times. The V gene is TRBV20-1, the J gene TRBJ1-5; TRBD1 agrees at 9 bases. CDR1 is DFQATT and CDR2 is SNEGSKA in the germline V gene (reference sequence). Trimming at V came to 4 bases and at J to 2 bases, leaving 6 bases not matched to a gene. The CDR3 spans 15 residues. The CDR3 sequence: CSATGQGSGNQPQHF. The DNA for the CDR3 is TGCAGTGCTACGGGACAGGGCAGTGGCAATCAGCCCCAGCATTTT.

In this sample, this clonotype turned up many times. The chain combines TRBV11-2 with TRBJ2-1, with 8 bases identical to TRBD1. The CDR3 is 19 residues long. The V gene end was trimmed by 4 bases and the J gene end by 5 bases; junction bases not matched to a gene: 19. Germline V gene sequence: CDR1 SGHAT, CDR2 FQNNGV. CDR3 loop: CASSSLAVPWTGIHNEQFF. As DNA, the CDR3 is TGTGCCAGCAGCTCTCTCGCAGTTCCGTGGACAGGGATTCACAATGAGCAGTTCTTC.

This clonotype was observed a handful of times. This chain uses TRBV27 with TRBJ2-1, with D unresolved. The germline V gene encodes CDR1 MNHEY and CDR2 SMNVEV (reference sequence). Deletions cut 10 bases from V and 0 bases from J, with 16 bases between. The CDR3 is made up of 15 amino acids. The chain's CDR3 is CAIAHGSSSYNEQFF. CDR3 sequence (DNA): TGTGCCATCGCCCACGGGTCTAGCTCCTACAATGAGCAGTTCTTC.

This clonotype showed up many times. The rearrangement joins TRBV4-2 to TRBJ1-2; D ambiguous. The germline V gene has CDR1 LGHNA and CDR2 YNFKEQ. CDR3 length: 15 residues. V shed 1 base and J shed 4 bases, with 13 bases lying between them. CDR3 nucleotides: TGTGCCAGCAGCCAAGGAATACAGAGCCGCTATGGCTACACCTTC. It translates to CASSQGIQSRYGYTF.

This clonotype was recorded a few times. The chain is built from TRBV7-9 and TRBJ1-2; possible D gene TRBD1, 6 bases. Germline CDR1 reads SEHNR; CDR2 reads FQNEAQ (reference sequence). This CDR3 has 15 residues. The ends were cut back, 3 bases at V and 4 bases at J, with 15 bases in the middle. This CDR3 reads CASSLSTGSRYGYTF. The DNA of the CDR3 is TGTGCCAGCAGCTTGAGCACAGGGTCTCGCTATGGCTACACCTTC.

The V gene is TRBV12-3 or TRBV12-4, the J gene TRBJ1-5; D possibly corresponds to TRBD1 (6 bases). This CDR3 spans 16 amino acids. Trimming removed 2 bases from V and 5 bases from J, with 16 bases in between. CDR3 sequence (DNA): TGTGCCAGCAGTTTATATGACAGGAGCAGGGATCAGCCCCAGCATTTT. As protein: CASSLYDRSRDQPQHF.

This clonotype appeared many times. The chain employs TRBV7-2 and TRBJ1-1; D ambiguous. The V end lost 2 bases, the J end lost 3 bases, and 10 bases lay between the germline ends. This CDR3 spans 14 amino acids. The germline gives CDR1 SGHTA, CDR2 FQGNSA. The CDR3 DNA reads TGTGCCAGCAGCTTACTTTCCGGGGACACTGAAGCTTTCTTT. Residues: CASSLLSGDTEAFF.

In its sample, this clonotype was seen many times. The V call is TRBV6-1, the J call TRBJ1-5; D is uncertain. From germline, CDR1 is MNHNS and CDR2 SASEGT. Deletions cut 6 bases from V and 0 bases from J, with 12 bases between. The CDR3 spans 15 residues. CDR3 sequence (DNA): TGTGCCAGCAGCCCTAGGTGGGATAGCAATCAGCCCCAGCATTTT. This sequence encodes CASSPRWDSNQPQHF.

A few counts support this clonotype. V is TRBV9 and J is TRBJ2-3, with 13 bases fitting TRBD2. The CDR3 runs 18 residues. V shed 3 bases, J shed 1 base, and the junction held 8 bases outside the gene matches. CDR1 SGDLS and CDR2 YYNGEE come from the germline V gene. The CDR3 here is CASSDGTSGAMGTDTQYF. As DNA, the CDR3 is TGTGCCAGCAGCGATGGGACTAGCGGGGCGATGGGCACAGATACGCAGTATTTT.

This clonotype was seen only a few times. In DNA, the CDR3 is TGTGCCAGCAGCCCCGGATCGTCTTTGTACGAGCAGTACTTC. Translation: CASSPGSSLYEQYF. The chain has TRBV7-2 and TRBJ2-7; unclear D gene. The V gene's germline CDR1 is SGHTA and CDR2 FQGNSA. The CDR3 sequence is 14 residues long. V gave up 5 bases and J gave up 4 bases, with 15 bases separating them.

V gene TRBV4-2 combines with J gene TRBJ1-1; D is perhaps TRBD1 (5 bases). The CDR3 covers 15 residues. Germline V gene data show CDR1 as LGHNA and CDR2 as YNFKEQ. With 4 bases removed from V and 5 bases from J, the gap between germline ends came to 17 bases. The CDR3, as DNA: TGTGCCAGCAGCCTCGACAGTCGCACGAAGACTGAAGCTTTCTTT. Its translation is CASSLDSRTKTEAFF.

This clonotype has at least ten counts. This chain uses TRBV11-2 with TRBJ1-2, with 12 bases fitting TRBD1. CDR1 SGHAT and CDR2 FQNNGV come from the germline V gene. CDR3 length equals 18 residues. With V trimmed by 2 bases and J by 1 base, 8 bases remained unmatched. DNA of the CDR3: TGTGCCAGCAGCTTAAGGGGGGGGACAGGGGGCCGTAACTATGGCTACACCTTC. Protein: CASSLRGGTGGRNYGYTF.

This clonotype was counted only a few times. The chain has TRBV9 and TRBJ2-3; D is possibly TRBD1 or TRBD2 (5 bases each). CDR1 is SGDLS, CDR2 YYNGEE, per germline. The CDR3 length is 15 residues. The ends were cut back, 2 bases at V and 5 bases at J, with 15 bases in the middle. The CDR3 DNA reads TGTGCCAGCAGCGTCGGGACCGGGTTGATAGATACGCAGTATTTT. This sequence encodes CASSVGTGLIDTQYF. The full variable domain, completed using reference TRBV9 and TRBJ2-3, is DSGVTQTPKHLITATGQRVTLRCSPRSGDLSVYWYQQSLDQGLQFLIQYYNGEERAKGNILERFSAQQFPDLHSELNLSSLELGDSALYFCASSVGTGLIDTQYFGPGTRLTVL.

This clonotype showed up just a few times. V and J are TRBV12-3 or TRBV12-4 and TRBJ2-2, with 9 bases that match TRBD1. The junction had 9 bases not matched to a gene; V was cut back by 8 bases and J by 5 bases. CDR3 length: 15 residues. CDR3 DNA sequence: TGTGCCAGCGCTTCCGGGACAGGGTGGACCGGGGAGCTGTTTTTT. Translated, it gives CASASGTGWTGELFF.

The rearrangement links TRBV27 to TRBJ2-7; no firm D call. Between the trimmed V and J ends, which lost 5 bases and 0 bases, there was a span of 11 bases. The CDR3 extends over 14 amino acids. Germline-derived CDR1 and CDR2 are MNHEY and SMNVEV (reference sequence). This chain's CDR3 is CASSISGDSYEQYF. The CDR3 DNA reads as TGTGCCAGCAGTATCTCAGGTGACTCCTACGAGCAGTACTTC.